The T cell receptor (beta chain) under discussion was sequenced for a study of beta chain features in type 1 diabetes. The overall study: When patients were set against healthy donors, age, gender and cell yields were similar.

Expressed TCRB transcripts were sequenced, since all the RNA that had been isolated was reverse transcribed. Repertoires were generated with immunoSEQ multiplex PCR, while TCRdb's copy carries only in-frame clones and drops some. The repertoire holds 810,000 or so clones, about a sixth seen once, with 0.02% to 0.025% in the top ten. Remarks on this clone: The antigen remains unidentified.

The germline CDR1 and CDR2 sequences are SGHTA and FQGNSA. Trimming took 5 bases from V and 4 from J, leaving 11 bases between them. This CDR3 comprises 13 residues. Points from the study as a whole: High-TCR-expressing cells could be over-represented by cDNA sequencing. Shorter TCRB CDR3s, moderately but significantly so, marked every one of the four CD4+ subsets in Type 1 diabetes patients. Naive, central memory and regulatory TCRB repertoires appeared more similar among patients than healthy donors.

The chain links TRBV7-2 to TRBJ1-2, with D tentatively TRBD1 (5 bases). The sample taken for sequencing was naive CD4+ T cells from blood. The clonotype comes from a woman younger than 30 in good health. The CDR3 loop reads CASSTTGGYGYTF. The DNA of the CDR3 is TGTGCCAGCAGCACCACAGGTGGCTATGGCTACACCTTC.